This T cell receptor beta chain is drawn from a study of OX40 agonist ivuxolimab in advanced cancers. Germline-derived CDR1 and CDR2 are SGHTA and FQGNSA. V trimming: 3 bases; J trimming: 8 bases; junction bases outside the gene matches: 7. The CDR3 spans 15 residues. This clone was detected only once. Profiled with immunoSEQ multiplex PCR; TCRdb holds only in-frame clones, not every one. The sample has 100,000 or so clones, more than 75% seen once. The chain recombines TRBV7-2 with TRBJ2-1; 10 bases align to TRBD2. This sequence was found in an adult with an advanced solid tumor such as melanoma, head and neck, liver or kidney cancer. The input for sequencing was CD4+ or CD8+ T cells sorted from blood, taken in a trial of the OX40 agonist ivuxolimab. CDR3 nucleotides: TGTGCCAGCAGCTTTTTCGGACTAGCGGTTGATGAGCAGTTCTTC. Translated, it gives CASSFFGLAVDEQFF.